This entry describes one TCR beta chain. The antigen is not known. Patients picked for sequencing had shown CD8+CD57+ cell expansion detected by flow cytometry. As a group, the patients uniformly had severe acquired aplastic anemia. Germline values: CDR1 SGDLS, CDR2 YYNGEE. V shed 4 bases and J shed 2 bases, with 15 bases lying between them. The CDR3 sequence is 15 residues long. The data belong to a study of CD8+CD57+ T cells in acquired aplastic anemia. Study details: DNA from sorted CD4+ and CD8+ cells averaged around 3.5 ug.

TCR beta VDJ and CDR3 profiling used genomic DNA as template. TCRdb analysed the reads with MiXCR anew, one entry per CDR3 protein. The sample yields 260,000 or so distinct CDR3 sequences, 82% seen once. Study-level findings and limits: Statistical testing detected no significant gap in CD8+ Simpson's diversity between patients and controls. Patients had fewer than 35 CD8+ CDR3 sequences in common with controls (the shared set).

Sequencing used sorted CD4+, CD8+, or CD8+CD57+ T cells (not recorded which) from PBMCs. The sequence came from a human donor with aplastic anemia. V gene TRBV9 combines with J gene TRBJ1-2, with D unresolved. The CDR3 DNA reads as TGTGCCAGCAGCCCGAAATGGGGAGGCAACTATGGCTACACCTTC. It specifies CASSPKWGGNYGYTF. Full variable domain (outside the CDR3, taken from reference TRBV9 and TRBJ1-2): DSGVTQTPKHLITATGQRVTLRCSPRSGDLSVYWYQQSLDQGLQFLIQYYNGEERAKGNILERFSAQQFPDLHSELNLSSLELGDSALYFCASSPKWGGNYGYTFGSGTRLTVV.